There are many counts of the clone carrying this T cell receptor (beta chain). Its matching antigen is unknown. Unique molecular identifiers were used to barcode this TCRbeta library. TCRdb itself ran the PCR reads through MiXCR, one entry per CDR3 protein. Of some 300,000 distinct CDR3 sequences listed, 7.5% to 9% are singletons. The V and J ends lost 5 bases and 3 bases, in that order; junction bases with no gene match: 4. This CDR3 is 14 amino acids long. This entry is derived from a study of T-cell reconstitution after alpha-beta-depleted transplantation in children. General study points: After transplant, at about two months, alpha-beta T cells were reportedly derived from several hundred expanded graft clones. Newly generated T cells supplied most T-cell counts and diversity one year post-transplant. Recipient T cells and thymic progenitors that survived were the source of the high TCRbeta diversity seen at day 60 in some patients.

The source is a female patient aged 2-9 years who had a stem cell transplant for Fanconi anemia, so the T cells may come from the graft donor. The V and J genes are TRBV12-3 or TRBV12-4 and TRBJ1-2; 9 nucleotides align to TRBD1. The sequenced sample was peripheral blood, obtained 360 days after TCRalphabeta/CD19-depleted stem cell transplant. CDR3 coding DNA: TGTGCCAGCAGTCTCTGGACAGGGGACTATGGCTACACCTTC. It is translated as CASSLWTGDYGYTF.